This T cell receptor (beta chain) originates from a study of tumor-infiltrating lymphocytes in primary liver carcinoma. Study summary: Recorded tumor stage was T1-T3 N0M0, with diameters of about 4.2 to 11 cm. Notes on the study in general: Tumor top-250-clone fractions significantly exceeded those of blood (p = 0.039). Present in all five tumor regions were only about 8-25% of the top clones.

On this clonotype itself: What it binds is unknown. One junction end disagrees with the germline gene, perhaps due to a read error.

Starting material for RNA and DNA co-extraction consisted of roughly 19-30 mg of unsorted bulk tissue. Germline CDR1 is SGHDN and CDR2 is FVKESK. The CDR3 is 14 amino acids. Reverse transcription of approximately 0.55 ug total RNA with a constant-region primer produced TCR beta cDNA. Each TCR beta library was derived from three nested multiplex PCR rounds that employed slightly modified ARM-PCR. Forward primers for TRBV1-TRBV30 and a C-beta reverse primer served the first two PCR rounds, at roughly 10 cycles each. TCRdb ran MiXCR on the multiplex PCR reads and lists one entry per CDR3 protein. The sample lists around 20,000 distinct CDR3 sequences; roughly 80% were seen once.

The chain recombines TRBV14 with TRBJ1-1; D unclear. The sequence came from a woman in her twenties or thirties with primary liver carcinoma and hepatitis B virus infection. What was sequenced was liver tumor tissue from sampling region 4. Subset meaning: tumor region T4, right-lateral pole. Here the CDR3 DNA reads TGTACCAGCAGTCCCCCGGGGATGAACACTGAAGCTTTCTTT. Its translation is CTSSPPGMNTEAFF.